A single sample gave rise to the 11 T cell receptor beta chains below, sequenced in a study of shared clonotypes between healthy human individuals. The repertoire was sequenced with immunoSEQ multiplex PCR; TCRdb's copy has only in-frame clones and lacks some. The sample contains about 480,000 clones, approximately 79% of which appear only once. The sample consisted of PBMCs. The source of these receptors is a woman aged 40 to 50 in good health. Some clones in this sample may be carry-over from other donors' samples.

The CDR3 loop is CASSSRSNQPQHF. The CDR3 DNA sequence: TGTGCCAGCAGTTCGAGAAGCAATCAGCCCCAGCATTTT. This chain links TRBV28 with TRBJ1-5; D gene uncertain. Germline-derived CDR1 and CDR2 are MDHEN and SYDVKM. The CDR3 consists of 13 residues. Trimming took off 4 bases at V and 1 base at J, with 5 bases between the two ends.

This clone showed up just a few times. The chain links TRBV16 to TRBJ2-1; maybe TRBD2 (5 bases). The V end lost 0 bases, the J end lost 7 bases, and 7 bases lay between the germline ends. The length of the CDR3 is 13 residues. Germline lookup yields CDR1 KGHSY and CDR2 FQNENV. The CDR3 loop reads CASSQSRENEQFF. In DNA, the CDR3 is TGTGCCAGCAGCCAATCGAGGGAGAATGAGCAGTTCTTC.

J is TRBJ2-7 and V is TRBV2, with a tentative D call TRBD1 (9 bases). Trimming stripped 7 bases from V and 4 bases from J, with 26 bases between. Per the germline V gene, CDR1 is SNHLY and CDR2 is FYNNEI. The CDR3 is 17 residues long. DNA for the CDR3: TGTGCCAGCAAGGGGACAGGGCGGGTGGTAGCGGGATACGAGCAGTACTTC. It is translated as CASKGTGRVVAGYEQYF.

This clone was counted only a few times. The chain joins TRBV19 to TRBJ1-1, with unresolved D. From germline, CDR1 is LNHDA and CDR2 SQIVND (reference sequence). The CDR3 is 13 amino acids. V lost 7 bases to trimming and J lost 4 bases, with 13 bases between them. The CDR3 bases are TGTGCCAGTACTCTCTCTCTGGGCACTGAAGCTTTCTTT. Protein: CASTLSLGTEAFF.

In its sample, this clone was seen a few times. Germline is not matched at one junction end, which may reflect a read error. The CDR3 spells CASSQALAGGPDTQYF. DNA for the CDR3: TGTGCCAGCAGTCAAGCCCTAGCGGGAGGGCCAGATACGCAGTATTTT. This rearrangement joins TRBV4-2 to TRBJ2-3; 12 nucleotides align to TRBD2. This CDR3 spans 16 amino acids. Germline assignment: CDR1 LGHNA and CDR2 YNFKEQ.

As DNA, the CDR3 is TGCGCCAGCAGCCAAGGGGTCTGGGGCGTTCAGCCCCAGCATTTT. Encoded protein: CASSQGVWGVQPQHF. The V call is TRBV4-1, the J call TRBJ1-5; perhaps TRBD1 as D (5 bases). The CDR3 covers 15 residues. Trimming shortened V by 1 base and J by 6 bases, and 13 bases separated the two germline ends. Per the germline V gene, CDR1 is MGHRA and CDR2 is YSYEKL.

The chain couples TRBV28 to TRBJ2-6; D may be TRBD1 (6 bases). V lost 8 bases to trimming and J lost 0 bases, with 23 bases between them. The CDR3 extends over 19 amino acids. Per germline, CDR1 MDHEN and CDR2 SYDVKM. CDR3 amino acids: CASGLAPGRGISGANVLTF. CDR3 sequence (DNA): TGTGCCAGCGGCCTCGCGCCGGGCAGGGGAATCTCTGGGGCCAACGTCCTGACTTTC.

The rearrangement links TRBV6-6 to TRBJ1-4; D remains ambiguous. V gave up 5 bases and J gave up 5 bases, with 12 bases separating them. The CDR3 contains 14 residues. CDR1 MNHNY and CDR2 SVGAGI come from the germline V gene (reference sequence). CDR3 sequence (DNA): TGTGCCAGCAGTCCCCATGCGGGGAATGAAAAACTGTTTTTT. Its translation: CASSPHAGNEKLFF.

This rearrangement joins TRBV30 to TRBJ1-5; TRBD1 is a possible D gene (6 bases). The germline gives CDR1 GTSNPN, CDR2 SVGIG (reference sequence). Trimming removed 0 bases from V and 2 bases from J, with 11 bases in between. The CDR3 length is 15 residues. In DNA form, the CDR3 reads TGTGCCTGGAGTGTACGGGCAGGGGGCAATCAGCCCCAGCATTTT. Amino acids: CAWSVRAGGNQPQHF.

This clone was observed a handful of times. CDR3 region: CAWKAGRGTEAFF. CDR3 nucleotide sequence: TGTGCCTGGAAAGCGGGGAGGGGCACTGAAGCTTTCTTT. This chain connects TRBV30 to TRBJ1-1; tentative D call: TRBD1 (5 bases). The CDR3 sequence is 13 residues long. Trimming left V 4 bases short and J 4 bases short, with 13 bases between. The V gene's germline CDR1 is GTSNPN and CDR2 SVGIG (reference sequence).

The table lists this clone with a few counts. The J gene is TRBJ2-5, the V gene TRBV28; 7 nucleotides agree with TRBD1. Germline CDR1 reads MDHEN; CDR2 reads SYDVKM. V trimming: 5 bases; J trimming: 5 bases; junction bases outside the gene matches: 14. The CDR3 covers 16 residues. The CDR3 protein is CASSPRGRQGEETQYF. The CDR3 coding sequence is TGTGCCAGCAGTCCGAGGGGCCGTCAGGGGGAGGAGACCCAGTACTTC.